This T cell receptor (beta chain) came from a study of T cell repertoires in cytomegalovirus infection. Turning to the study itself: Public TCR beta signatures were indicative of both CMV infection and a matching HLA type. Study findings and constraints: There were HLA-C-restricted CMV-specific TCR beta clonotypes dominating the ex vivo response. Carriage of CMV together with the relevant HLA was identifiable through cumulative public TCR beta family frequency.

A few counts support this clonotype. What it binds is unknown. TCRdb analysed the reads with MiXCR anew, one entry per CDR3 protein. The sample contains approximately 500,000 distinct CDR3 sequences, approximately 16% of which appear only once. CDR3 length: 13 residues. V dropped 1 base and J dropped 3 bases, with 5 bases sitting between them. Germline V CDR1 and CDR2: MNHNS, SASEGT. The specimen was CD8+ T cells from PBMCs. The receptor was derived from a human donor in good health (CMV status not recorded). Some clones in this sample may be carry-over from other donors' samples. The chain employs TRBV6-1 and TRBJ2-3; D not certain. The DNA for the CDR3 is TGTGCCAGCAGTGAAGGTGAGACAGATACGCAGTATTTT. Amino acid sequence: CASSEGETDTQYF.